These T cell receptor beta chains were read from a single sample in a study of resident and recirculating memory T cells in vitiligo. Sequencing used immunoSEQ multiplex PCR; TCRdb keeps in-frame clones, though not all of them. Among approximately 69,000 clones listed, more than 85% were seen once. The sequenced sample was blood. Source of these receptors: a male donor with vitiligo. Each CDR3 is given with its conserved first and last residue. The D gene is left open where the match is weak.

CASSMNEGMGGNIQYF	TRBV19	TRBJ2-4	16	-
CASQGQALGRETQYF	TRBV27	TRBJ2-5	15	-
CASSFGGNPYEQYF	TRBV27	TRBJ2-7	14	-
CASSSRLVSTDTQYF	TRBV7-3	TRBJ2-3	15	-
CASSLLAGAKNIQYF	TRBV28	TRBJ2-4	15	-
CASSYLAGLADTQYF	TRBV6-6	TRBJ2-3	15	TRBD2
CASSLPRVGSYEQYF	TRBV28	TRBJ2-7	15	-
CSAAIQAQGNEQFF	TRBV29-1	TRBJ2-1	14	-
CASSVTGEGNEQFF	TRBV6-4	TRBJ2-1	14	TRBD1
CAMLRGSGNEKLFF	TRBV5-3	TRBJ1-4	14	-
CASSLARRDNEQFF	TRBV7-9	TRBJ2-1	14	-
CASSSENTRGHGYTF	TRBV5-1	TRBJ1-2	15	TRBD1
CASVHGSDNTGELFF	TRBV6-1	TRBJ2-2	15	-
CASSLEEGQPQHF	TRBV7-2	TRBJ1-5	13	-
CASSLDPSPRVQPQHF	TRBV11-2	TRBJ1-5	16	-
CASSFSGASETQYF	TRBV5-1	TRBJ2-5	14	-
CASSPTSGGPSYEQYF	TRBV7-9	TRBJ2-7	16	TRBD2
CASSSRGEDLGRQPQHF	TRBV7-8	TRBJ1-5	17	-
CASSFGLPRGKLFF	TRBV5-6	TRBJ1-4	14	-
CASSLEGRADGYTF	TRBV7-9	TRBJ1-2	14	-
CASRLRRGTGELFF	TRBV27	TRBJ2-2	14	-
CASSLMTGGRLGTEAFF	TRBV7-2	TRBJ1-1	17	TRBD1
CASSQEGQANNEQFF	TRBV4-3	TRBJ2-1	15	TRBD1
CASSQVGSGGADTQYF	TRBV4-2	TRBJ2-3	16	TRBD2
CASSVLEVQGYYEGYTF	TRBV9	TRBJ1-2	17	-
CASSPDRNEQYF	TRBV28	TRBJ2-7	12	-
CASSQLHRTNEKLFF	TRBV4-1	TRBJ1-4	15	-
CASSLAVGGYTEAFF	TRBV7-9	TRBJ1-1	15	-
CASSSGTGESQPQHF	TRBV7-9	TRBJ1-5	15	TRBD1
CASSVGGGLDDTQYF	TRBV5-1	TRBJ2-3	15	TRBD2
CASSYSGGGSADTQYF	TRBV6-5	TRBJ2-3	16	TRBD2
CAISADSSNQPQHF	TRBV10-3	TRBJ1-5	14	-
CASSVAAERTLNTGELFF	TRBV9	TRBJ2-2	18	-
CASSTSQGRNSPLHF	TRBV28	TRBJ1-6	15	-
CASSVLDTQYF	TRBV9	TRBJ2-3	11	-
CASIGTGDLTDTQYF	TRBV2	TRBJ2-3	15	TRBD1
CASSPTLSRDNSPLHF	TRBV19	TRBJ1-6	16	-
CSVRTSLYGYTF	TRBV29-1	TRBJ1-2	12	-
CASSLDRDRGYEQYF	TRBV5-4	TRBJ2-7	15	TRBD1
CASSVLAGGYYNEQFF	TRBV9	TRBJ2-1	16	TRBD2
CASNSQWTASNEQFF	TRBV4-1	TRBJ2-1	15	-
CASSRPGLAGGSYEQYF	TRBV18	TRBJ2-7	17	TRBD2
CASSLGAGGTTDTQYF	TRBV11-2	TRBJ2-3	16	TRBD2
CASSPVATNYGYTF	TRBV4-3	TRBJ1-2	14	-
CAINRRGPQETQYF	TRBV10-3	TRBJ2-5	14	-
CASSPVPGSDTGELFF	TRBV7-3	TRBJ2-2	16	-
CASSEQGANTEAFF	TRBV9	TRBJ1-1	14	TRBD1
CASSLSTGGNTGELFF	TRBV27	TRBJ2-2	16	TRBD1
CASSEGLAVTGELFF	TRBV5-4	TRBJ2-2	15	TRBD2
CASRGRGEGGANTEAFF	TRBV5-5	TRBJ1-1	17	-
CASSQEVAGATYTQYF	TRBV4-3	TRBJ2-3	16	TRBD2
CASSARRGRRETQYF	TRBV7-2	TRBJ2-5	15	-
CSVGEYSPLHF	TRBV29-1	TRBJ1-6	11	-
CASSPRGGNQPQHF	TRBV6-4	TRBJ1-5	14	-
CSARGDTQYF	TRBV20-1	TRBJ2-3	10	-